This TCR beta chain was observed in a study of technical replicates of blood from several donors. The CDR3 covers 14 residues. The junction had 8 bases not matched to a gene; V was cut back by 8 bases and J by 2 bases. Germline V CDR1 and CDR2: SGHVS, FNYEAQ. Assay used: immunoSEQ multiplex PCR; TCRdb lists only in-frame clones, some missing. The sample consists of more than 75,000 clones, roughly 93% of them appearing once. This clone was found once. Material for sequencing was T cells isolated from PBMCs. This clonotype was sampled from a human donor in good health. The gene calls are TRBV7-6 and TRBJ2-5, with 7 nucleotides matching TRBD1. CDR3 region: CASGLMTGQETQYF. The CDR3 nucleotides read TGTGCCAGCGGACTGATGACAGGGCAAGAGACCCAGTACTTC.